This TCR beta chain comes out of a study of glioma-infiltrating T cells. This CDR3 contains 14 residues. CDR1 and CDR2 from the germline V gene are SGHAT and FQNNGV. The J segment lost 14 bases and the V segment lost 0 bases, leaving 10 bases of the junction unmatched. Findings and caveats of the study: Non-neoplastic patients had below-expected tissue-blood divergence, while all gliomas exceeded expectation.

This clonotype showed up just once. The antigen remains undetermined. TCR alpha and beta CDR3 regions were amplified from RNA using iRepertoire nested multiplex PCR. TCRdb called the multiplex PCR reads again in MiXCR, with one record for every CDR3 protein. The sample lists more than 85,000 distinct CDR3 sequences, about 25% occurring once. Sequenced: glioma tissue, nonneoplastic brain tissue, or PBMCs (not recorded which). The origin of this receptor is a human donor with low-grade glioma or glioblastoma, undergoing nonglioma brain surgery, or in good health (not recorded which). The genes are TRBV11-2 and TRBJ2-3, with 8 bases fitting TRBD1. The CDR3, as DNA: TGTGCCAGCAGCTTAGAGCTCGGGGCAGGGGGCTTGTATTTT. Protein product: CASSLELGAGGLYF.